Listed below are T cell receptor beta chains from one sample, sequenced in a study. From the 5' RACE reads, TCRdb called clonotypes with MiXCR, one entry per CDR3 protein. The data show about 42,000 distinct CDR3 sequences, with over 25% seen just once and under 5% held by the top ten. Material for sequencing was tumor-infiltrating memory CD4+ T cells sorted from the breast tumor. These receptors all stem from a female donor with breast cancer. Each CDR3 is given with its conserved first and last residue. The order of the fields is V gene, clone size, J gene, D gene, CDR3 protein, CDR3 DNA. D genes are given only for firm matches. Clone size appears in some rows only: once, few, many, or a class for an expanded clone.

V: TRBV20-1
size: .
J: TRBJ2-6
D: TRBD2
CDR3: CSARVFVGGGSGANVLTF
DNA: TGCAGTGCTAGGGTATTTGTTGGGGGGGGCTCTGGGGCCAACGTCCTGACTTTC

V: TRBV9
size: .
J: TRBJ1-6
D: .
CDR3: CASSPTLSNNSPLHF
DNA: TGTGCCAGCAGCCCGACGTTGAGTAATAATTCACCCCTCCACTTT

V: TRBV7-9
size: .
J: TRBJ2-7
D: .
CDR3: CASSLGMGPYEQYF
DNA: TGTGCCAGCAGCTTAGGGATGGGCCCCTACGAGCAGTACTTC

V: TRBV10-2
size: few
J: TRBJ2-1
D: TRBD1
CDR3: CASLPQGTTYNEQFF
DNA: TGCGCCAGCCTGCCACAGGGGACCACCTACAATGAGCAGTTCTTC

V: TRBV7-2
size: medium-sized
J: TRBJ2-1
D: .
CDR3: CASSFQGVSNEQFF
DNA: TGTGCCAGCAGCTTCCAAGGAGTCTCCAATGAGCAGTTCTTC

V: TRBV11-3
size: few
J: TRBJ2-1
D: TRBD2
CDR3: CASSSIAGAGGEQFF
DNA: TGTGCCAGCAGCTCGATAGCGGGGGCTGGTGGTGAGCAGTTCTTC

V: TRBV27
size: few
J: TRBJ2-1
D: TRBD1
CDR3: CASSPGQGENEQFF
DNA: TGTGCCAGCAGCCCTGGACAGGGGGAGAATGAGCAGTTCTTC

V: TRBV27
size: few
J: TRBJ2-7
D: TRBD2
CDR3: CASSFRGEGSYEQYF
DNA: TGTGCCAGCAGTTTTCGAGGGGAGGGATCCTACGAGCAGTACTTC

V: TRBV6-1
size: .
J: TRBJ2-7
D: TRBD1
CDR3: CASSAGQASYEQYF
DNA: TGTGCCAGCAGTGCTGGACAGGCCTCCTACGAGCAGTACTTC

V: TRBV7-2
size: .
J: TRBJ2-5
D: TRBD2
CDR3: CASSLVGGRASETQYF
DNA: TGTGCCAGCAGCTTAGTGGGCGGGAGGGCCAGCGAGACCCAGTACTTC

V: TRBV7-3
size: few
J: TRBJ2-7
D: .
CDR3: CASSFRFSTPYEQYF
DNA: TGTGCCAGCAGCTTTCGATTTTCCACTCCCTACGAGCAGTACTTC

V: TRBV12-3/TRBV12-4
size: .
J: TRBJ2-7
D: TRBD1
CDR3: CASSSPPGQGNEQYF
DNA: TGTGCCAGCAGTTCCCCCCCGGGACAGGGGAACGAGCAGTACTTC

V: TRBV7-9
size: .
J: TRBJ1-2
D: .
CDR3: CAGSSSLSSGDGYTF
DNA: TGTGCCGGCAGCTCCTCCCTTAGTTCAGGGGACGGCTACACCTTC

V: TRBV20-1
size: .
J: TRBJ1-1
D: .
CDR3: CSALRPSGGAFF
DNA: TGCAGTGCCCTCCGGCCTTCAGGTGGAGCTTTCTTT

V: TRBV20-1
size: .
J: TRBJ2-7
D: .
CDR3: CSASFLRGEQYF
DNA: TGCAGTGCTAGCTTTCTCAGGGGCGAGCAGTACTTC

V: TRBV4-1
size: .
J: TRBJ1-5
D: .
CDR3: CASSQDQSVGQPQHF
DNA: TGCGCCAGCAGCCAAGATCAATCGGTCGGGCAGCCCCAGCATTTT

V: TRBV7-8
size: .
J: TRBJ2-6
D: .
CDR3: CAGSPVYSGANVLTF
DNA: TGTGCCGGCAGCCCCGTGTACTCTGGGGCCAACGTCCTGACTTTC

V: TRBV12-3/TRBV12-4
size: many
J: TRBJ2-3
D: TRBD1
CDR3: CASYRGIHADTQYF
DNA: TGTGCCAGCTACAGGGGGATCCATGCAGATACGCAGTATTTT

V: TRBV12-3/TRBV12-4
size: few
J: TRBJ2-2
D: .
CDR3: CASSLEAGLGGELFF
DNA: TGTGCCAGCAGTTTAGAAGCCGGGCTGGGGGGGGAGCTGTTTTTT

V: TRBV7-3
size: .
J: TRBJ2-2
D: TRBD2
CDR3: CASSPHLMREGAGELFF
DNA: TGTGCCAGCAGCCCACACCTCATGCGGGAGGGCGCCGGGGAGCTGTTTTTT

V: TRBV10-3
size: .
J: TRBJ2-7
D: TRBD2
CDR3: CAISESGGGDYEQYF
DNA: TGTGCCATCAGTGAGTCCGGCGGGGGGGACTACGAGCAGTACTTC

V: TRBV9
size: few
J: TRBJ2-3
D: .
CDR3: CASSLDSPTDTQYF
DNA: TGTGCCAGCAGCTTGGACTCACCGACAGATACGCAGTATTTT

V: TRBV4-2
size: few
J: TRBJ1-4
D: TRBD1
CDR3: CASSQGQGNEKLFF
DNA: TGTGCCAGCAGCCAAGGACAGGGTAATGAAAAACTGTTTTTT

V: TRBV27
size: few
J: TRBJ2-1
D: TRBD2
CDR3: CASRPGTSGRGSQKEQFF
DNA: TGTGCCAGCAGACCCGGGACTAGCGGGAGGGGCTCACAAAAGGAGCAGTTCTTC

V: TRBV13
size: .
J: TRBJ1-1
D: .
CDR3: CASSRRDGRGTEAFF
DNA: TGTGCCAGCAGCCGACGGGACGGTCGGGGCACTGAAGCTTTCTTT

V: TRBV28
size: .
J: TRBJ1-3
D: .
CDR3: CASSRRGNTIYF
DNA: TGTGCCAGCAGTCGGAGGGGGAACACCATATATTTT

V: TRBV7-9
size: few
J: TRBJ2-2
D: .
CDR3: CASAGNTGELFF
DNA: TGTGCCAGCGCGGGAAATACCGGGGAGCTGTTTTTT

V: TRBV5-1
size: many
J: TRBJ1-1
D: .
CDR3: CASGTGNTEAFF
DNA: TGCGCCAGCGGGACGGGGAACACTGAAGCTTTCTTT

V: TRBV6-5
size: .
J: TRBJ2-7
D: .
CDR3: CASSPNGEFSYEQYF
DNA: TGTGCCAGCAGTCCCAACGGGGAGTTTTCCTACGAGCAGTACTTC